Listed below are T cell receptor beta chains from one sample, sequenced in a study of CD4 T cells in relation to SARS-CoV-2 and coronaviruses. The protocol was immunoSEQ multiplex PCR, while the TCRdb copy is restricted to in-frame clones and leaves out a portion. Among 68,000 or so clones listed, approximately 95% were seen once. Sequenced material: naive CD4+ T cells from PBMCs. These receptors came from a human donor in good health. Both conserved end residues are part of each CDR3. The D gene is left open where the match is weak. Some rows mark clone size as missing; the rest say once, few, many or name a class of expanded clone.

D | J | V | size | CDR3 | DNA
TRBD1 | TRBJ2-7 | TRBV5-1 | once | CASSPQQGAPYEQYF | TGCGCCAGCAGCCCCCAACAGGGGGCGCCGTACGAGCAGTACTTC
TRBD2 | TRBJ2-2 | TRBV13 | NA | CATRRVGLADSGELFF | TGTGCCACCAGGAGGGTGGGACTAGCAGACTCCGGGGAGCTGTTTTTT
TRBD1 | TRBJ2-1 | TRBV11-3 | NA | CASSRGQGNEQFF | TGTGCCAGCAGCCGCGGACAGGGCAATGAGCAGTTCTTC
NA | TRBJ2-7 | TRBV7-6 | NA | CASSLVRDGSYEQYF | TGTGCCAGCAGCTTAGTACGGGACGGCTCCTACGAGCAGTACTTC
NA | TRBJ2-7 | TRBV28 | NA | CASTPGFFRDNYEQYF | TGTGCCAGCACCCCAGGGTTTTTCCGGGATAACTACGAGCAGTACTTC
NA | TRBJ1-5 | TRBV3-1/TRBV3-2 | NA | CASSQDLNQPQHF | TGTGCCAGCAGCCAAGATCTCAATCAGCCCCAGCATTTT
NA | TRBJ2-1 | TRBV2 | NA | CASSADRSSYNEQFF | TGTGCCAGCAGTGCTGACAGAAGCTCCTACAATGAGCAGTTCTTC
NA | TRBJ1-5 | TRBV5-1 | NA | CASSFDGNQPQHF | TGCGCCAGCAGCTTTGACGGGAATCAGCCCCAGCATTTT
TRBD1 | TRBJ1-1 | TRBV3-1/TRBV3-2 | NA | CASSQWDRGNTEAFF | TGTGCCAGCAGCCAGTGGGACAGGGGGAACACTGAAGCTTTCTTT
NA | TRBJ1-5 | TRBV5-4 | NA | CASSFQVGNQPQHF | TGTGCCAGCAGCTTTCAAGTCGGCAATCAGCCCCAGCATTTT
NA | TRBJ1-6 | TRBV5-1 | few | CASSSQYWDSPLHF | TGCGCCAGCAGCTCGCAATACTGGGATTCACCCCTCCACTTT
NA | TRBJ1-6 | TRBV18 | NA | CASSPGNSPLHF | TGTGCCAGCTCACCAGGCAATTCACCCCTCCACTTT
NA | TRBJ2-5 | TRBV4-3 | NA | CASSQGALGQVLRETQYF | TGCGCCAGCAGCCAAGGGGCCCTCGGACAAGTGCTACGGGAGACCCAGTACTTC
TRBD1 | TRBJ2-7 | TRBV14 | once | CASSQGGQGIYEQYF | TGTGCCAGCAGCCAAGGCGGACAGGGGATATACGAGCAGTACTTC
TRBD1 | TRBJ1-2 | TRBV4-1 | NA | CASSQTGVYGYTF | TGCGCCAGCAGCCAAACAGGGGTGTATGGCTACACCTTC
NA | TRBJ2-3 | TRBV19 | NA | CASSRQNSPADTQYF | TGTGCCAGTAGTCGACAGAACTCCCCCGCAGATACGCAGTATTTT
NA | TRBJ2-7 | TRBV7-2 | NA | CASSLDRTYEQYF | TGTGCCAGCAGCTTAGATAGGACCTACGAGCAGTACTTC
TRBD2 | TRBJ2-3 | TRBV11-2 | NA | CASSFRSSGSSDTQYF | TGTGCCAGCAGCTTTCGTTCTAGCGGGAGTTCAGATACGCAGTATTTT
TRBD2 | TRBJ2-7 | TRBV9 | NA | CASSGGTTWNEQYF | TGTGCCAGCAGCGGCGGGACTACGTGGAACGAGCAGTACTTC
NA | TRBJ1-5 | TRBV7-9 | NA | CASSRGGLSNQPQHF | TGTGCCAGCAGCCGAGGGGGGCTAAGCAATCAGCCCCAGCATTTT
TRBD2 | TRBJ2-5 | TRBV30 | once | CAWSRGLAGQETQYF | TGTGCCTGGAGTCGAGGACTAGCGGGACAAGAGACCCAGTACTTC
NA | TRBJ1-2 | TRBV18 | NA | CASSPNADPNYGYTF | TGTGCCAGCTCACCTAACGCGGACCCTAACTATGGCTACACCTTC
TRBD1 | TRBJ2-2 | TRBV11-2 | NA | CASSKTGGRTGELFF | TGTGCCAGCAGCAAAACAGGGGGCCGCACCGGGGAGCTGTTTTTT
NA | TRBJ2-5 | TRBV5-1 | once | CASSLNGGRGETQYF | TGCGCCAGCAGCTTGAACGGGGGGCGAGGGGAGACCCAGTACTTC
TRBD1 | TRBJ2-1 | TRBV25-1 | NA | CASSEQGTSYNEQFF | TGTGCCAGCAGCGAACAGGGGACCTCCTACAATGAGCAGTTCTTC
NA | TRBJ2-7 | TRBV7-9 | NA | CASSLQGGSYEQYF | TGTGCCAGCAGCCTGCAAGGCGGTAGTTACGAGCAGTACTTC
NA | TRBJ2-2 | TRBV19 | NA | CASSIFGQVLANTGELFF | TGTGCCAGTAGTATTTTTGGGCAGGTACTCGCGAACACCGGGGAGCTGTTTTTT
TRBD1 | TRBJ1-4 | TRBV5-8 | NA | CASTPGQGFEKLFF | TGTGCCAGCACCCCGGGACAGGGGTTTGAAAAACTGTTTTTT
NA | TRBJ2-5 | TRBV5-1 | NA | CASSLEGSQETQYF | TGCGCCAGCAGCTTGGAGGGGTCCCAAGAGACCCAGTACTTC
NA | TRBJ1-5 | TRBV3-1/TRBV3-2 | NA | CASSRWGNQPQHF | TGTGCCAGCAGTCGGTGGGGCAATCAGCCCCAGCATTTT
NA | TRBJ2-5 | TRBV6-5 | NA | CASSGGVETQYF | TGTGCCAGCTCTGGAGGGGTAGAGACCCAGTACTTC
TRBD1 | TRBJ1-1 | TRBV12-3/TRBV12-4 | few | CADRADTEAFF | TGTGCTGACAGGGCGGACACTGAAGCTTTCTTT
TRBD1 | TRBJ1-2 | TRBV9 | NA | CASSVVGQGGGGYTF | TGTGCCAGCAGCGTAGTGGGACAGGGGGGGGGAGGCTACACCTTC
NA | TRBJ1-4 | TRBV12-3/TRBV12-4 | NA | CASSFDNEKLFF | TGTGCCAGCAGTTTTGATAATGAAAAACTGTTTTTT
TRBD2 | TRBJ2-5 | TRBV7-7 | NA | CASSLAGFSGVETQYF | TGTGCCAGCAGCTTAGCGGGCTTTAGCGGGGTGGAGACCCAGTACTTC
TRBD2 | TRBJ2-3 | TRBV5-4 | NA | CASSFSLAGSDTQYF | TGTGCCAGCAGCTTCAGTTTAGCGGGATCAGATACGCAGTATTTT
TRBD1 | TRBJ1-6 | TRBV5-1 | NA | CASSLEAGGYNSPLHF | TGCGCCAGCAGCTTGGAAGCAGGGGGATATAATTCACCCCTCCACTTT
TRBD1 | TRBJ2-5 | TRBV6-1 | NA | CASSESTGGKETQYF | TGTGCCAGCAGTGAATCTACAGGGGGCAAAGAGACCCAGTACTTC
NA | TRBJ1-2 | TRBV5-6 | once | CASSPLYSGHYGYTF | TGTGCCAGCAGCCCACTTTACTCAGGGCACTATGGCTACACCTTC
NA | TRBJ1-2 | TRBV4-2 | NA | CASSQVDQGPGYGYTF | TGTGCCAGCAGCCAAGTCGATCAGGGTCCAGGCTATGGCTACACCTTC
TRBD1 | TRBJ2-2 | TRBV30 | NA | CAWSPTGGGTGELFF | TGTGCCTGGAGTCCGACAGGGGGTGGGACCGGGGAGCTGTTTTTT
TRBD1 | TRBJ2-5 | TRBV7-9 | NA | CASSPGTGRGLSETQYF | TGTGCCAGCAGCCCCGGGACAGGGAGGGGACTATCGGAGACCCAGTACTTC
NA | TRBJ1-4 | TRBV5-1 | NA | CASSLETVGEKLFF | TGCGCCAGCAGCTTGGAAACCGTGGGTGAAAAACTGTTTTTT
NA | TRBJ1-5 | TRBV6-1 | NA | CASRDEGANQPQHF | TGTGCCAGCCGTGATGAAGGCGCCAATCAGCCCCAGCATTTT
TRBD2 | TRBJ2-3 | TRBV7-9 | NA | CAVGTSGGRSTDTQYF | TGTGCCGTTGGGACTAGCGGGGGGCGGAGCACAGATACGCAGTATTTT
TRBD1 | TRBJ1-2 | TRBV28 | NA | CASSVTGGYGYTF | TGTGCCAGCAGTGTGACAGGGGGTTACGGCTACACCTTC
NA | TRBJ1-5 | TRBV19 | once | CASSPIMGGNQPQHF | TGTGCCAGTAGTCCCATAATGGGGGGCAATCAGCCCCAGCATTTT
NA | TRBJ2-7 | TRBV28 | once | CASSGGPPSPYEQYF | TGTGCCAGCAGTGGCGGGCCACCCAGCCCCTACGAGCAGTACTTC
TRBD1 | TRBJ1-4 | TRBV27 | NA | CASSPSGDSYEKLFF | TGTGCCAGCAGCCCATCAGGGGACAGTTATGAAAAACTGTTTTTT
NA | TRBJ2-7 | TRBV7-2 | NA | CASSTRSHSYEQYF | TGTGCCAGCAGCACCCGGAGCCACTCCTACGAGCAGTACTTC
NA | TRBJ2-3 | TRBV5-6 | NA | CASSPLGRGPHTDTQYF | TGTGCCAGCAGCCCCCTGGGTCGGGGGCCCCACACAGATACGCAGTATTTT
NA | TRBJ2-1 | TRBV21-1 | NA | CFAGGSGDNEQFF | NA
TRBD2 | TRBJ2-2 | TRBV7-3 | NA | CASSLNPSGGAAGELFF | TGTGCCAGCAGCTTAAATCCTAGCGGGGGGGCCGCCGGGGAGCTGTTTTTT
NA | TRBJ1-5 | TRBV30 | once | CAWSERGPYSNQPQHF | TGTGCCTGGAGTGAACGGGGGCCGTATAGCAATCAGCCCCAGCATTTT
TRBD2 | TRBJ2-7 | TRBV18 | NA | CASSRGTSESYEQYF | TGTGCCAGCTCACGGGGGACTAGCGAGAGCTACGAGCAGTACTTC